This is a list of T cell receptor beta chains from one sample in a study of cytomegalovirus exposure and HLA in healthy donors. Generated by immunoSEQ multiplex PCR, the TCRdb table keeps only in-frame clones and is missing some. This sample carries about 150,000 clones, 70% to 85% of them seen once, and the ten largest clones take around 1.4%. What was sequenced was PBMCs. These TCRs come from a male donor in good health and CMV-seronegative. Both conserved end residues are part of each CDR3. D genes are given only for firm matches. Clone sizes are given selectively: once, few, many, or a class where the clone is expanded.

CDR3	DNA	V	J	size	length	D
CASSYRGNEQYF	TGTGCCAGCAGCTACAGGGGGAACGAGCAGTACTTC	TRBV9	TRBJ2-7	NA	12	TRBD1
CASREGTGTYEQYF	TGTGCCAGCCGTGAAGGGACAGGAACGTACGAGCAGTACTTC	TRBV2	TRBJ2-7	NA	14	TRBD1
CASSFASGTGYDTTF	NA	TRBV5-1	TRBJ1-2	NA	15	NA
CASIFRQGVNSPLHF	TGTGCCAGCATTTTCCGCCAGGGGGTAAATTCACCCCTCCACTTT	TRBV27	TRBJ1-6	NA	15	TRBD1
CASSYLAGGEQFF	TGTGCCAGCAGTTACCTAGCGGGAGGTGAGCAGTTCTTC	TRBV6-6	TRBJ2-1	NA	13	TRBD2
CASSQDPGQVEYF	TGTGCCAGCAGCCAAGATCCGGGACAGGTGGAGTACTTC	TRBV4-2	TRBJ2-7	few	13	TRBD1
CASSQGQTNEKLFF	TGTGCCAGCAGCCAAGGACAAACTAATGAAAAACTGTTTTTT	TRBV4-2	TRBJ1-4	NA	14	NA
CSVGQGARLGYTF	TGCAGCGTTGGACAGGGGGCACGATTGGGCTACACCTTC	TRBV29-1	TRBJ1-2	NA	13	TRBD1
CASSLMQGRGTGYTF	TGTGCCAGCAGCTTAATGCAGGGTAGGGGTACCGGCTACACCTTC	TRBV7-8	TRBJ1-2	NA	15	NA
CATDDRGGNYGYTF	TGTGCCACAGACGACAGGGGAGGCAACTATGGCTACACCTTC	TRBV19	TRBJ1-2	NA	14	TRBD1
CASSQGAGGLGLRGEQFF	TGTGCCAGCAGCCAAGGGGCCGGGGGTCTGGGCTTGCGGGGTGAGCAGTTCTTC	TRBV27	TRBJ2-1	NA	18	NA
CASSQNSNTEAFF	TGTGCCAGCAGCCAGAACAGTAACACTGAAGCTTTCTTT	TRBV4-2	TRBJ1-1	NA	13	NA
CATRREDYGYTF	TGTGCCACCAGGAGGGAGGACTATGGCTACACCTTC	TRBV2	TRBJ1-2	NA	12	NA